Following are 14 T cell receptor beta chains from one sample sequenced in a study of shared clonotypes between healthy human individuals. Measured with immunoSEQ multiplex PCR; TCRdb has only the in-frame clones, and not every one. The sample lists some 1.4 million clones; more than 95% were seen once. Sequenced material: naive CD4+ T cells sorted from blood. Subset given: CD45RA+ positively selected. The receptors were gathered from a man aged 25-45 years in good health.

This clone appeared a single time. The chain has TRBV7-9 and TRBJ2-7; either TRBD1 or TRBD2 may supply D (5 bases each). Looked up from germline, CDR1 is SEHNR and CDR2 is FQNEAQ (reference sequence). Trimming took 6 bases from V and 5 from J, leaving 8 bases between them. This CDR3 region has 11 residues. The CDR3 DNA reads TGTGCCAGCAGTTCGGGGCACGAGCAGTACTTC. It encodes CASSSGHEQYF.

The chain combines TRBV2 with TRBJ2-1, with D unresolved. Germline CDR1 is SNHLY and CDR2 is FYNNEI. Trimming removed 8 bases from V and 8 bases from J, with 13 bases in between. The length of the CDR3 is 12 residues. CDR3 region: CASSLEVYEQFF. CDR3 sequence (DNA): TGTGCCAGCTCTCTAGAAGTCTATGAGCAGTTCTTC.

The rearrangement uses TRBV18 and TRBJ2-7, with TRBD2 as a possible D gene (5 bases). Germline-derived CDR1 and CDR2 are KGHSH and LQKENI. V lost 3 bases and J 7 bases, leaving 19 bases between the germline ends. The CDR3 is 15 residues long. CDR3 loop: CASSPLPQRLREQYF. For the CDR3, the DNA is TGTGCCAGCTCACCCCTCCCGCAGCGGTTAAGGGAGCAGTACTTC.

The chain recombines TRBV5-1 with TRBJ2-1; 8 nucleotides match TRBD1. The trim removed 4 bases at V and 9 bases at J, leaving 12 bases unmatched. The CDR3 extends over 15 amino acids. Germline CDR1 is SGHRS and CDR2 is YFSETQ. The CDR3: CASSRTGSVEGEQFF. CDR3 bases: TGCGCCAGCAGCAGGACAGGGTCGGTGGAAGGTGAGCAGTTCTTC.

The rearrangement joins TRBV5-4 to TRBJ2-2; tentatively, D is TRBD1 or TRBD2 (5 bases each). From germline, CDR1 is SGHNT and CDR2 YYREEE (reference sequence). The V end was cut by 4 bases, the J end by 5 bases, with 12 bases between. This CDR3 has 14 amino acids. CDR3 residues: CASSPGRRTGELFF. For the CDR3, the DNA is TGTGCCAGCAGCCCGGGACGTCGTACCGGGGAGCTGTTTTTT.

The chain uses TRBV5-4 and TRBJ2-7, with D maybe TRBD2 (6 bases). V lost 4 bases and J lost 4, with 18 bases in between. CDR3 length equals 15 residues. Germline CDR1 SGHNT, CDR2 YYREEE (reference sequence). CDR3 sequence (DNA): TGTGCCAGCAGCCCAGAACCAGCGGGCACATACGAGCAGTACTTC. This codes for CASSPEPAGTYEQYF.

The rearrangement joins TRBV9 to TRBJ1-3; a weak D match, TRBD1 (5 bases). Germline values: CDR1 SGDLS, CDR2 YYNGEE. The length of the CDR3 is 16 residues. The V and J ends lost 3 bases and 4 bases respectively, with 17 bases between them. The CDR3 bases are TGTGCCAGCAGCGGCGGGGCGGCAGGGATCGGAAACACCATATATTTT. Protein product: CASSGGAAGIGNTIYF.

The J gene is TRBJ1-5, the V gene TRBV28; 8 positions match TRBD1. The CDR3 is made up of 17 amino acids. Germline V lookup: CDR1 MDHEN, CDR2 SYDVKM. Unmatched junction bases numbered 14, after V lost 6 bases and J lost 4 bases. CDR3: CASSRRTGWPLNQPQHF. For the CDR3, the DNA is TGTGCCAGCAGCCGCCGGACAGGGTGGCCCTTAAATCAGCCCCAGCATTTT.

This clone was recorded once. This sequence joins TRBV7-2 and TRBJ2-2; possibly TRBD2 for D (5 bases). Looked up from germline, CDR1 is SGHTA and CDR2 is FQGNSA. This CDR3 has 15 residues. V shed 5 bases and J shed 2 bases, with 12 bases lying between them. CDR3 sequence reads: CASSDTRKNTGELFF. DNA for the CDR3: TGTGCCAGCAGCGACACTAGGAAAAACACCGGGGAGCTGTTTTTT. The full variable domain, with the rest looked up from reference TRBV7-2 and TRBJ2-2, is GAGVSQSPSNKVTEKGKDVELRCDPISGHTALYWYRQSLGQGLEFLIYFQGNSAPDKSGLPSDRFSAERTGGSVSTLTIQRTQQEDSAVYLCASSDTRKNTGELFFGEGSRLTVL.

This sequence joins TRBV7-9 and TRBJ1-5; TRBD1 agrees at 10 bases. Germline loops: CDR1 SEHNR, CDR2 FQNEAQ (reference sequence). This CDR3 comprises 17 residues. J lost 2 bases, V lost 2 bases, and 6 bases had no gene match. CDR3 nucleotides: TGTGCCAGCAGCTTATCGGGACAGGGGATCCGCAATCAGCCCCAGCATTTT. Translating gives CASSLSGQGIRNQPQHF.

This chain uses TRBV2 with TRBJ1-2, with TRBD1 matching 8 bases. The CDR3 is 13 amino acids. V was clipped by 7 bases and J by 3 bases; unmatched bases: 4. Germline lookup yields CDR1 SNHLY and CDR2 FYNNEI. The CDR3 DNA reads as TGTGCCAGCAAGTCGACAGGGGACTATGGCTACACCTTC. It yields the protein CASKSTGDYGYTF.

The CDR3 reads CATVAGFTDTQYF. In DNA form, the CDR3 reads TGCGCCACCGTAGCGGGATTCACAGATACGCAGTATTTT. The rearrangement links TRBV10-2 to TRBJ2-3; 8 bases fit TRBD2. The germline V gene has CDR1 WSHSY and CDR2 SAAADI. With V trimmed by 10 bases and J by 2 bases, 5 bases remained unmatched. The CDR3 is 13 residues long.

The V and J genes are TRBV4-3 and TRBJ2-5; 8 positions agree with TRBD2. Germline CDR1 reads LGHNA; CDR2 reads YSLEER. This CDR3 has 16 amino acids. Trimming took 0 bases from V and 9 from J; bases not matched to a gene: 12. In nucleotides, the CDR3 is TGCGCCAGCAGCCAAGATAAGGCTAGCGGGTTTGTGGCCCAGTACTTC. Its protein is CASSQDKASGFVAQYF.

In its sample, this clone was seen a few times. The chain couples TRBV5-1 to TRBJ1-4; D remains ambiguous. There are 14 residues in the CDR3. V shed 0 bases and J shed 0 bases, with 3 bases lying between them. Germline V CDR1 and CDR2: SGHRS, YFSETQ. The CDR3 region has the DNA TGCGCCAGCAGCTTGGAGGCAACTAATGAAAAACTGTTTTTT. This translates into CASSLEATNEKLFF.